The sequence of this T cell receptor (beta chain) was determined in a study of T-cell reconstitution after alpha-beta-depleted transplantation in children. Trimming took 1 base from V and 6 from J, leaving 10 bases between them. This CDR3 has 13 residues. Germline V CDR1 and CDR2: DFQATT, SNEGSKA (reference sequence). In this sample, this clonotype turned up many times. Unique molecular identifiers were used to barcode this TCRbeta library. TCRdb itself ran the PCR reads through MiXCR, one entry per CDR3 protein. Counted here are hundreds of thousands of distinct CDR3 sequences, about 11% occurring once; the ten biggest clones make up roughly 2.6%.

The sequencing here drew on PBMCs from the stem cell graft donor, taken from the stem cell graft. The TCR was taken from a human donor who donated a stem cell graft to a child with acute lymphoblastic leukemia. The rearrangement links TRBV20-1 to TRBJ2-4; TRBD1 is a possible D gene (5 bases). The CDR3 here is CSARGAGSNIQYF. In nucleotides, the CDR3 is TGCAGTGCTAGAGGGGCAGGGTCAAACATTCAGTACTTC.